Detailed here is one T cell receptor (beta chain). This sample was included in a study of blood T cell repertoires in COVID-19. Whole-study context: T cells, B-cell-depleted T cells, or PBMCs provided the cDNA or gDNA that served as material.

CDR3 length: 15 amino acids. Looked up from germline, CDR1 is SGHDT and CDR2 is YYEEEE. With 2 bases clipped from V and 3 bases from J, the junction kept 3 bases outside the gene matches. Clones were sequenced by immunoSEQ multiplex PCR, and TCRdb holds only the in-frame ones, with some missing. The sample includes 120,000 or so clones, about 88% of them seen just once. Sequences were obtained from peripheral blood. The TCR originated in a human donor in a cohort sampled during active COVID-19. The chain joins TRBV5-6 to TRBJ2-3; 10 bases are shared with TRBD1. CDR3 sequence: CASSLSDRGTDTQYF. The DNA of the CDR3 is TGTGCCAGCAGCTTATCGGACAGGGGGACAGATACGCAGTATTTT.